This TCR beta chain appears in the sequencing data of a study of spatial heterogeneity in lung cancer. The wider study: More beta-chain than alpha-chain sequences were consistently detected.

Documented time point: blood at routine non-recurrence follow-up after resection. Unsorted whole RNA of tumor, nontumor lung or frozen PBMC was sequenced. Trimming took 7 bases from V and 4 from J; bases not matched to a gene: 6. This CDR3 contains 13 residues. CDR1 SGHVS and CDR2 FNYEAQ come from the germline V gene. This clonotype was counted a few times. As yet, its antigen is unknown. Every molecule of TCR cDNA had its own unique molecular identifier. TCRdb reprocessed the 5' RACE reads with MiXCR, giving one entry per CDR3 protein. The sample lists roughly 120,000 distinct CDR3 sequences, approximately 12% occurring once. General study points: The study found ubiquitous expanded tumor TCRs in blood more at resection than follow-up.

The source is a male donor with early-stage non-small cell lung cancer. V gene TRBV7-6 combines with J gene TRBJ1-2; 7 nucleotides align to TRBD1. Material: PBMCs, obtained at follow-up. CDR3 DNA: TGTGCCAGCACCCGGGACAGCGCCTATGGCTACACCTTC. It yields the protein CASTRDSAYGYTF.